This T cell receptor beta chain was documented in a study of regulatory T cells in long-lasting Graves disease. Study context: Persistence in Graves' disease denoted antithyroid drug use beyond 5 years alongside positive TSH receptor antibodies.

The V and J ends lost 7 bases and 3 bases, in that order; junction bases with no gene match: 5. Per the germline V gene, CDR1 is LGHNA and CDR2 is YNFKEQ. There are 14 residues in the CDR3. Building the TCR beta libraries relied on iRepertoire HTBI primers, and CDR3 regions underwent Arm-PCR. TCRdb recomputed calls from the multiplex PCR reads with MiXCR, one row per CDR3 protein. The data hold 420,000 or so distinct CDR3 sequences, with roughly a quarter observed a single time. Study outcomes and limitations: Persistent Graves' patients showed reduced TCR diversity versus newly diagnosed patients.

This clonotype appeared many times. Its specificity is unknown. Time point: persistent/refractory GD, antithyroid drugs over 5 years with positive TRAb. RNA from PBMCs was the source of the TCR library. Each patient gave approximately 9.2 milliliters of EDTA-anticoagulated peripheral blood. The clonotype originates from a female donor with Graves disease. The sequencing here drew on peripheral blood mononuclear cells (PBMCs), taken when the disease was refractory, from a patient treated with antithyroid drugs. V and J are TRBV4-2 and TRBJ1-4, with 7 nucleotides matching TRBD1. CDR3: CASKEGAANEKLFF. CDR3 coding DNA: TGTGCCAGCAAGGAGGGGGCGGCTAATGAAAAACTGTTTTTT.